This T cell receptor beta chain was identified in a study of T cell responses to AZD1222 COVID-19 vaccine. In the study overall: Analysis merged second doses at about 4 or about 12 weeks.

This CDR3 region has 13 residues. The germline gives CDR1 MRHNA, CDR2 SNTAGT. V was cut by 2 bases and J by 7 bases, with 6 bases left in between. Produced via immunoSEQ multiplex PCR; TCRdb's table is partial and in-frame only. The sample records around 84,000 clones, roughly 86% being singletons. V usage is TRBV6-4 and J usage is TRBJ1-6; D gene ambiguous. The receptor was derived from an adult in good health. Sequenced here: peripheral blood, sampled on day 0 of AZD1222 vaccination. The CDR3 bases are TGTGCCAGCAGTGACAGGGAAAATTCACCCCTCCACTTT. Translated: CASSDRENSPLHF.